One TCR beta chain is described in this entry. There is no known antigen for this receptor. This entry is derived from a study of monozygotic twins with inflammatory bowel disease (dated by TCRdb to between 2017 and 2020). With regard to the full study: A total of some 30 monozygotic twin pairs were included in the full study, comprising nine German pairs (four IBD-concordant, five IBD-discordant) and 19 IBD-discordant Danish pairs. Disease-associated traits were sought mainly through comparisons between IBD patients and their genetically identical healthy co-twins within discordant pairs. Each individual had, on average, about 151 000 unique TCRalpha sequences and 181 000 unique TCRbeta sequences available for analysis.

Library method: 5' RACE. For each TCR library, approximately 4,000 ng of total RNA was used. For each sample, cDNA synthesis was carried out in eight separate reactions using SMARTScribe reverse transcriptase. During cDNA synthesis, unique molecular identifiers containing a 6-nucleotide sample barcode were introduced by template switching. TCRalpha and TCRbeta cDNA was amplified by two nested PCRs of 16 and 9 cycles, with bead purification after each PCR. Before amplification, the cDNA was both treated with uracil DNA-glycosylase and purified with the QIAquick PCR purification kit. In the second PCR, Illumina TruSeq-compatible adapters and sample-specific barcodes were added. TapeStation and Qubit were used to check library quality and concentration, and 4 to 6.5 ng of each library went into the pool. Sequencing of pooled libraries was carried out on an Illumina HiSeq2500 single-index Rapid Run using 2 x 100 bp reads and custom sequencing primers. The paper's processing steps were these. PCR and sequencing errors were corrected by UMI-based consensus assembly using MiGEC version 1.2.6. MiXCR version 2.1.1 handled V(D)J alignment, clonotype assembly and CDR3 extraction. Gene usage, clonotype sharing and MAIT/NKT TCR abundance were normalised by analysing the top 1000, 10 000 and 20 000 clonotypes per sample. After downsampling to 27 000 UMIs, diversity was calculated as the inverse Simpson index using the vegan R package. Paired Mann-Whitney U tests were applied to discordant twin pairs, and Benjamini-Hochberg correction was used for multiple testing. TCRdb reprocessed the reads and provides one entry for every CDR3 protein sequence; no DNA is given. These V and J calls derive from TCRdb rather than the authors' analysis. The sample's table covers more than 95,000 distinct CDR3 sequences. The top ten constitute 1.5% to 2% of the sample.

Study-wide findings and limitations: The analysis was unable to tell different T cell subtypes apart. IBD patients had lower TCRbeta repertoire diversity, measured by the inverse Simpson index, than their healthy co-twins. Because patients were on differing immunosuppressive treatments, the repertoires may have picked up extra background noise and inter-individual variability. Compared with healthy twins, IBD patients had fewer clonotypes in common with other individuals, a difference most pronounced in patients showing signs of disease activity. No single strong signal or clonotype linked to IBD turned up in the results, so the idea that one exists was not supported. Repertoire similarity did not differ between concordant and discordant twins, possibly due to limited statistical power.

From each donor, an approximately 2.5 ml peripheral blood sample was drawn into PAXgene tubes and stored at -80 degrees C. Without T cell sorting, total RNA was isolated from whole blood using the PAXgene blood miRNA kit on an automated QIAcube. Deep TCRalpha and TCRbeta repertoire profiling with unique molecular barcoding was performed on peripheral blood of monozygotic twin pairs concordant or discordant for inflammatory bowel disease. For every twin pair, smoking habits were documented, and each individual was categorised as a current, former or never smoker. The CDR3 runs 14 residues from the cysteine to the phenylalanine. Only the protein is available. As encoded in the germline V gene, CDR1 is ENHRY while CDR2 is SYGVKD.

This clonotype originated in a human donor with ulcerative colitis or Crohn's disease, or a healthy co-twin of an affected twin (not recorded which). Sequencing was done on a sample of blood. In this chain, TRBV10-3 is recombined with TRBJ2-3. The CDR3 reads as follows: CAINPSSRADTQYF.